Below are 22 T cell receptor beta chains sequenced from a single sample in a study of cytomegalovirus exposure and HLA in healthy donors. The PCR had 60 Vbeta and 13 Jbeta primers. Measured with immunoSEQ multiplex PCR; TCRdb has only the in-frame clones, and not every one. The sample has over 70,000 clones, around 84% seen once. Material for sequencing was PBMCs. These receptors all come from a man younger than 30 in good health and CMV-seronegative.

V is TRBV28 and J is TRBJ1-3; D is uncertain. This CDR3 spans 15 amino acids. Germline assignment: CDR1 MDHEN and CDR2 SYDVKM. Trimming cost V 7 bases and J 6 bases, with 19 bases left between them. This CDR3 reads CASILSNSFVNTIYF. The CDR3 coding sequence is TGTGCCAGCATACTTAGTAACTCCTTTGTAAACACCATATATTTT.

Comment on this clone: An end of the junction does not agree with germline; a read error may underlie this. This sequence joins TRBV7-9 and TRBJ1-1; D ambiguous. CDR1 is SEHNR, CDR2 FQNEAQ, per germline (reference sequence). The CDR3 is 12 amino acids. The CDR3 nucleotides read TGTTCCAGCAGCTTCCCGTACACTGAAGCTTTCTTT. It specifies CSSSFPYTEAFF.

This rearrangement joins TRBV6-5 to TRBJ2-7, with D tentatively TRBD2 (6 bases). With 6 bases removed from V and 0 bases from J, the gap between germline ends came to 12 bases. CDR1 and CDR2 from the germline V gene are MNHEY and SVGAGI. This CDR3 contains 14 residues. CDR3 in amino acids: CASSTGTLSYEQYF. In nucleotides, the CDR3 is TGTGCCAGCAGCACCGGGACTCTCTCCTACGAGCAGTACTTC.

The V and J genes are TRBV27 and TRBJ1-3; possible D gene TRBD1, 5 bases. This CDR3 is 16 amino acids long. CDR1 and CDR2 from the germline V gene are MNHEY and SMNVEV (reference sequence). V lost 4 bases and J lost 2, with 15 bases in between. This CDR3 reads CASSYKPQGPGNTIYF. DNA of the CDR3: TGTGCCAGCAGTTATAAGCCCCAGGGCCCTGGAAACACCATATATTTT.

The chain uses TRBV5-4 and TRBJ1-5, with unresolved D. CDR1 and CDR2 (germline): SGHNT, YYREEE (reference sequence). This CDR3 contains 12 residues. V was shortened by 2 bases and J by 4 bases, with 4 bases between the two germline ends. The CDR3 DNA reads TGTGCCAGCAGCTTTCCGAATCAGCCCCAGCATTTT. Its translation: CASSFPNQPQHF.

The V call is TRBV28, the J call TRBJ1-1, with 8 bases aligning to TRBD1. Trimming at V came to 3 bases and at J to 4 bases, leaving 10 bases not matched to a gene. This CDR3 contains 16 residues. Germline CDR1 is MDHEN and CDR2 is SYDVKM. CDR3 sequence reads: CASSFVAGGVGTEAFF. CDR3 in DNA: TGTGCCAGCAGTTTTGTCGCAGGGGGCGTTGGCACTGAAGCTTTCTTT.

The CDR3 spells CASSRTGTGSGNTIYF. DNA for the CDR3: TGTGCCAGTAGTAGAACCGGGACAGGCTCTGGAAACACCATATATTTT. The chain carries TRBV19 and TRBJ1-3; 8 bases map to TRBD1. Germline CDR1 is LNHDA and CDR2 is SQIVND (reference sequence). Unmatched junction bases numbered 5, after V lost 4 bases and J lost 0 bases. The CDR3 consists of 16 residues.

The CDR3: CASSEEGGYTF. In DNA, the CDR3 is TGTGCCAGCAGTGAAGAGGGGGGCTACACCTTC. The genes are TRBV2 and TRBJ1-2; maybe TRBD1 (5 bases). Per germline, CDR1 SNHLY and CDR2 FYNNEI. Deletions cut 1 base from V and 8 bases from J, with 5 bases between. CDR3 length equals 11 residues.

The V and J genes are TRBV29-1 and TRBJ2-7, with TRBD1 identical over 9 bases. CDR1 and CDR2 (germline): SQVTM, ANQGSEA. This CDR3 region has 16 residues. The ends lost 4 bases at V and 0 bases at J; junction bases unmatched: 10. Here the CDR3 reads CSVAEWTGDSSYEQYF. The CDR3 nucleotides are TGCAGCGTTGCGGAGTGGACAGGGGATAGCTCCTACGAGCAGTACTTC.

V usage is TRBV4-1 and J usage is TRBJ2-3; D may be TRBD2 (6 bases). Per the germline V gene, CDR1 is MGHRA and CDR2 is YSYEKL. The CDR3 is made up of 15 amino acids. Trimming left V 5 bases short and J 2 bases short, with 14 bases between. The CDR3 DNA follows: TGCGCCAGCAGCTTTAGGAGGGCGGACACAGATACGCAGTATTTT. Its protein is CASSFRRADTDTQYF.

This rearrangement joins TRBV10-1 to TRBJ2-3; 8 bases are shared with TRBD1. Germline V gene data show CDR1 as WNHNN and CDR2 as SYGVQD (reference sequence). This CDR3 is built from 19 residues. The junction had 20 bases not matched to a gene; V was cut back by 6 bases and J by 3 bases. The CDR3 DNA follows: TGCGCCAGCAGCGGGGACAGGTTAGTTGGTGGGGGTCCGACAGATACGCAGTATTTT. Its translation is CASSGDRLVGGGPTDTQYF.

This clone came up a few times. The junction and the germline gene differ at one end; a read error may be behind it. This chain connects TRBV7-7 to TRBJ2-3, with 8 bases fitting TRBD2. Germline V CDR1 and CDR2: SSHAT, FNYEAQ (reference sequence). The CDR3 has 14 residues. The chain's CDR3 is CASSLRGGADTQYF. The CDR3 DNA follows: TGTGCTAGCAGCCTTCGGGGGGGGGCAGATACGCAGTATTTT.

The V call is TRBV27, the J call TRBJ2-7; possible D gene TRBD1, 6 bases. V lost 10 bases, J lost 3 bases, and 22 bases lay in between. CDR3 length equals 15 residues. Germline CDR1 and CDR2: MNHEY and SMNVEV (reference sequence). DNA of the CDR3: TGTGCCACCTCCCTAGGGCAGGGGTTCGGCTACGAGCAGTACTTC. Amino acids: CATSLGQGFGYEQYF.

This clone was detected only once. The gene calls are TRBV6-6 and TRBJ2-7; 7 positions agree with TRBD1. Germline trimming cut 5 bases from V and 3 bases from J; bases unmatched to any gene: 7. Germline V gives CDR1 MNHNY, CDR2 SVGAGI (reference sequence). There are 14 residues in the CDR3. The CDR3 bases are TGTGCCAGCAGTCACGGGACAGTGGGCTACGAGCAGTACTTC. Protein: CASSHGTVGYEQYF.

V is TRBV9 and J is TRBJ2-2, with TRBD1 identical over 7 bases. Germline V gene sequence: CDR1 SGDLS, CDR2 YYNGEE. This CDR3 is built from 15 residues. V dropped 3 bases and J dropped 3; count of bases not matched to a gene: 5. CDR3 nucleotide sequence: TGTGCCAGCAGCGCCACGGGACAGCACACCGGGGAGCTGTTTTTT. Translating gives CASSATGQHTGELFF.

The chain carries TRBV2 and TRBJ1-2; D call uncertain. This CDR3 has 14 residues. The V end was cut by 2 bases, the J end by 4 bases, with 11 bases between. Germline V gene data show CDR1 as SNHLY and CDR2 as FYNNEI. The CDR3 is CASSEYLGGYGYTF. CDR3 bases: TGTGCCAGCAGTGAATACCTAGGTGGCTATGGCTACACCTTC.

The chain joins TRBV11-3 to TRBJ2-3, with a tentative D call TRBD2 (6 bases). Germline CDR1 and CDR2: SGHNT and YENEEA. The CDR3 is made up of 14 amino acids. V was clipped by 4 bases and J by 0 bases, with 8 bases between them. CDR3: CASSSGTSTDTQYF. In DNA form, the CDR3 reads TGTGCCAGCAGCTCAGGGACTAGCACAGATACGCAGTATTTT.

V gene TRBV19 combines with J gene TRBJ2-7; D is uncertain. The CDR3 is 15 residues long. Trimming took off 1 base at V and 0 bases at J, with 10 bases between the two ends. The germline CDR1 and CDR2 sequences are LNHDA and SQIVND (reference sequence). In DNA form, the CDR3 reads TGTGCCAGTAGTATAGGCCAGGCAAGCTCCTACGAGCAGTACTTC. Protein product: CASSIGQASSYEQYF.

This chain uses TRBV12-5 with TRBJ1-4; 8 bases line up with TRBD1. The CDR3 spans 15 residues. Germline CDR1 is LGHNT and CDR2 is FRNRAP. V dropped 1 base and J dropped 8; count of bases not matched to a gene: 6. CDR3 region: CASGLGQGLIEKLFF. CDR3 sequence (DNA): TGTGCTAGTGGTTTGGGACAGGGGTTAATAGAAAAACTGTTTTTT.

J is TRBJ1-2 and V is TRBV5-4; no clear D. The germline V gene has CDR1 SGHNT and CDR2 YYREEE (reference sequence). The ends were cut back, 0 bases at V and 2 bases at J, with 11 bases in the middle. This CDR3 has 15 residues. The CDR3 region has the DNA TGTGCCAGCAGCTTGGGCCTATCCATGAACTATGGCTACACCTTC. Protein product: CASSLGLSMNYGYTF. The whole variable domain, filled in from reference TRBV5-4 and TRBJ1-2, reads ETGVTQSPTHLIKTRGQQVTLRCSSQSGHNTVSWYQQALGQGPQFIFQYYREEENGRGNFPPRFSGLQFPNYSSELNVNALELDDSALYLCASSLGLSMNYGYTFGSGTRLTVV.

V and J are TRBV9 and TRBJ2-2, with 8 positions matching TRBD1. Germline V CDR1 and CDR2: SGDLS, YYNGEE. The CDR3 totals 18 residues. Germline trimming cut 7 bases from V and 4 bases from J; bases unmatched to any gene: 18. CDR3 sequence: CASSGEDRVSTGTGELFF. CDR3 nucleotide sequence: TGTGCCAGCTCCGGTGAGGACAGGGTTTCAACGGGCACCGGGGAGCTGTTTTTT.

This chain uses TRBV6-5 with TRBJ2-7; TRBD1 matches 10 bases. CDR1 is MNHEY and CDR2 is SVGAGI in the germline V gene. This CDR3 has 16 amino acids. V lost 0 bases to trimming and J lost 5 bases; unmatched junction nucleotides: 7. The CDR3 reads CASSYSGTGAANEQYF. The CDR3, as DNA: TGTGCCAGCAGTTACTCCGGGACAGGGGCGGCGAACGAGCAGTACTTC.